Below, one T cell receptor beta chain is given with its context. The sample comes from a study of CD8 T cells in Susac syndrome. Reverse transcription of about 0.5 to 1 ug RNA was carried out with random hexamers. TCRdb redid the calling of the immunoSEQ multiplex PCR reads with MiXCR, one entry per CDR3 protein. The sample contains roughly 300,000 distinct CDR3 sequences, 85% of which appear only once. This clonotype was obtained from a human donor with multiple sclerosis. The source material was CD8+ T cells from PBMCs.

The CDR3 nucleotides are TGTGCCTGGAGTCCCCCGGTGGGGAGAGATGGCTACACCTTC. This encodes CAWSPPVGRDGYTF. The chain links TRBV30 to TRBJ1-2; no reliable D call. Germline V CDR1 and CDR2: GTSNPN, SVGIG (reference sequence). CDR3 length: 14 residues. Between the trimmed V and J ends, which lost 2 bases and 6 bases, there was a span of 16 bases.